These 27 T cell receptor beta chains were all obtained from the same sample, sequenced in a study of blood T cell repertoires in COVID-19. Measured with immunoSEQ multiplex PCR; TCRdb has only the in-frame clones, and not every one. The sample lists 250,000 to 300,000 clones, 88% seen once, with around 2% in the top ten. Input material: PBMCs or T cells enriched from blood (not recorded which). These receptors all come from a woman aged 60-75 years in a cohort exposed to, infected with or recovered from COVID-19 (not recorded which).

J is TRBJ1-5 and V is TRBV4-3; TRBD1 aligns across 7 bases. The CDR3 is made up of 15 amino acids. The J segment lost 3 bases and the V segment lost 4 bases, leaving 6 bases of the junction unmatched. CDR1 and CDR2 (germline): LGHNA, YSLEER. The CDR3 region is CASSRLTGSNQPQHF. In nucleotides, the CDR3 is TGCGCCAGCAGCCGGTTGACAGGGTCCAATCAGCCCCAGCATTTT.

The chain couples TRBV3-1 (or the pseudogene TRBV3-2) to TRBJ1-6; D is uncertain. CDR3 length equals 13 residues. The germline gives CDR1 LGHDT, CDR2 YNNKEL (reference sequence). V gave up 4 bases and J gave up 7 bases, with 8 bases separating them. The CDR3, as DNA: TGTGCCAGCAGCCCTTCGAGGAATTCACCCCTCCACTTT. Its protein is CASSPSRNSPLHF.

The chain combines TRBV28 with TRBJ2-7, with 9 bases aligning to TRBD1. The germline gives CDR1 MDHEN, CDR2 SYDVKM. Unmatched junction bases numbered 10, after V lost 7 bases and J lost 3 bases. This CDR3 contains 15 residues. The CDR3 DNA reads as TGTGCCAGCAACGGTGGGGGGACAGGGTACTACGAGCAGTACTTC. Its translation is CASNGGGTGYYEQYF.

This clone was observed a single time. CDR3 DNA: TGTGCCAGCTCACCACTCGGCAATGAGCAGTTCTTC. It yields the protein CASSPLGNEQFF. The chain links TRBV18 to TRBJ2-1; D ambiguous. CDR1 KGHSH and CDR2 LQKENI come from the germline V gene. The CDR3 totals 12 residues. Deletions cut 1 base from V and 6 bases from J, with 4 bases between.

The chain carries TRBV2 and TRBJ1-4; 10 bases map to TRBD1. Germline-derived CDR1 and CDR2 are SNHLY and FYNNEI. V lost 4 bases and J lost 7; bases outside the gene matches: 3. The CDR3 totals 14 residues. CDR3 in amino acids: CASSAGTGVEKLFF. CDR3 bases: TGTGCCAGCAGTGCCGGGACAGGGGTTGAAAAACTGTTTTTT.

V is TRBV6-5 and J is TRBJ1-6; no firm D call. This CDR3 is built from 14 residues. Germline V CDR1 and CDR2: MNHEY, SVGAGI. Trimming stripped 3 bases from V and 9 bases from J, with 12 bases between. CDR3 nucleotides: TGTGCCAGCAGTTATTCACTACTAGGTTCACCCCTCCACTTT. Its translation is CASSYSLLGSPLHF.

The gene calls are TRBV3-1 (or the pseudogene TRBV3-2) and TRBJ2-7, with TRBD2 identical over 12 bases. The length of the CDR3 is 16 residues. The germline gives CDR1 LGHDT, CDR2 YNNKEL (reference sequence). V dropped 4 bases and J dropped 1; count of bases not matched to a gene: 5. The chain's CDR3 is CASSRWTSGTSYEQYF. The CDR3 DNA reads TGTGCCAGCAGCCGATGGACTAGCGGGACTTCCTACGAGCAGTACTTC.

The chain employs TRBV15 and TRBJ2-7; 8 positions agree with TRBD1. The ends lost 2 bases at V and 5 bases at J; junction bases unmatched: 8. The CDR3 spans 15 residues. In germline, CDR1 is LNHNV, CDR2 YYDKDF (reference sequence). CDR3 loop: CATSRLDRVGDEQYF. CDR3 sequence (DNA): TGTGCCACCAGCAGATTGGACAGGGTCGGCGACGAGCAGTACTTC.

This clone was detected once. The chain is built from TRBV28 and TRBJ2-7, with D unresolved. This CDR3 spans 13 amino acids. The V gene lost 6 bases and the J gene lost 3 bases, with 12 bases spanning the gap. CDR1 is MDHEN and CDR2 is SYDVKM in the germline V gene. CDR3 nucleotides: TGTGCCAGCAGCCCACCGGTTATCTACGAGCAGTACTTC. This gives the protein CASSPPVIYEQYF. Full variable domain (missing parts from reference TRBV28 and TRBJ2-7): DVKVTQSSRYLVKRTGEKVFLECVQDMDHENMFWYRQDPGLGLRLIYFSYDVKMKEKGDIPEGYSVSREKKERFSLILESASTNQTSMYLCASSPPVIYEQYFGPGTRLTVT.

The gene calls are TRBV6-2 or TRBV6-3 and TRBJ2-1; 9 bases are a match to TRBD2. The CDR3 runs 17 residues. The ends lost 1 base at V and 0 bases at J; junction bases unmatched: 4. In germline, CDR1 is MNHEY, CDR2 SVGEGT. The CDR3 DNA sequence: TGTGCCAGCAGTTACTATGGTAGCGGGAGCTCCTACAATGAGCAGTTCTTC. Translating it yields CASSYYGSGSSYNEQFF.

The V gene is TRBV28, the J gene TRBJ1-6, with D possibly matching TRBD1 (5 bases). Germline-derived CDR1 and CDR2 are MDHEN and SYDVKM. This CDR3 has 15 residues. Trimming cost V 7 bases and J 0 bases, with 10 bases left between them. Written as DNA, the CDR3 is TGTGCCAGCAATTCGGACAACTCCTATAATTCACCCCTCCACTTT. This gives the protein CASNSDNSYNSPLHF.

The V and J genes are TRBV28 and TRBJ1-4; weak D call: TRBD1 (6 bases). CDR1 and CDR2 (germline): MDHEN, SYDVKM. There are 14 residues in the CDR3. Trimming took 8 bases from V and 5 from J, leaving 15 bases between them. The CDR3 DNA sequence: TGTGCCAGCCTCTCCGGGACAAAAAATGAAAAACTGTTTTTT. As protein: CASLSGTKNEKLFF.

The chain carries TRBV11-2 and TRBJ2-5; tentatively, D is TRBD2 (6 bases). Germline values: CDR1 SGHAT, CDR2 FQNNGV. Trimming pared 2 bases from V and 5 bases from J, leaving 15 bases between. This CDR3 is built from 15 residues. DNA for the CDR3: TGTGCCAGCAGCTTAACTAGCTCAAGGGTCGAGACCCAGTACTTC. It specifies CASSLTSSRVETQYF.

The gene calls are TRBV5-6 and TRBJ1-1, with TRBD1 matching 8 bases. V lost 5 bases and J lost 6; bases outside the gene matches: 12. Germline V lookup: CDR1 SGHDT, CDR2 YYEEEE. The CDR3 consists of 15 residues. In nucleotides, the CDR3 is TGTGCCAGCAGTTTTGCCGGGACAGGCCCTTCTGAAGCTTTCTTT. It yields the protein CASSFAGTGPSEAFF. The whole variable domain, remainder taken from reference TRBV5-6 and TRBJ1-1, is DAGVTQSPTHLIKTRGQQVTLRCSPKSGHDTVSWYQQALGQGPQFIFQYYEEEERQRGNFPDRFSGHQFPNYSSELNVNALLLGDSALYLCASSFAGTGPSEAFFGQGTRLTVV.

The V and J genes are TRBV28 and TRBJ2-1; D unresolved. The V gene's germline CDR1 is MDHEN and CDR2 SYDVKM. V was shortened by 4 bases and J by 7 bases, with 14 bases between the two germline ends. This CDR3 has 14 amino acids. The CDR3 DNA sequence: TGTGCCAGCAGTTCTGACCCCAGGTATAATGAGCAGTTCTTC. Its translation is CASSSDPRYNEQFF.

This clone occurred once. This chain connects TRBV7-3 to TRBJ2-3, with D maybe TRBD1 (5 bases). The CDR3 has 15 residues. Germline CDR1 SGHTA, CDR2 FQGTGA. Trimming pared 4 bases from V and 1 base from J, leaving 12 bases between. CDR3: CASSSWGEGTDTQYF. CDR3 nucleotides: TGTGCCAGCAGCTCATGGGGCGAGGGCACAGATACGCAGTATTTT. Full variable domain (rest looked up from reference TRBV7-3 and TRBJ2-3): GAGVSQTPSNKVTEKGKYVELRCDPISGHTALYWYRQSLGQGPEFLIYFQGTGAADDSGLPNDRFFAVRPEGSVSTLKIQRTERGDSAVYLCASSSWGEGTDTQYFGPGTRLTVL.

The chain combines TRBV6-5 with TRBJ2-1; the match to TRBD2 covers 10 bases. CDR3 length: 15 amino acids. Trimming took 6 bases from V and 7 from J; bases not matched to a gene: 9. Looked up from germline, CDR1 is MNHEY and CDR2 is SVGAGI. The CDR3 DNA reads TGTGCCAGCAGGGGTAGCGGGAGGTACAGAAATGAGCAGTTCTTC. The encoded protein is CASRGSGRYRNEQFF.

The V gene is TRBV11-1, the J gene TRBJ2-1; 9 positions agree with TRBD2. From germline, CDR1 is SGHAT and CDR2 FQDESV (reference sequence). The CDR3 covers 16 residues. V lost 5 bases, J lost 1 base, and 6 bases stayed unmatched. The CDR3, as DNA: TGTGCCAGCAGCCGTCATAGCGGGAGATCCTACAATGAGCAGTTCTTC. Its protein product is CASSRHSGRSYNEQFF. Full variable domain (remainder filled in from reference TRBV11-1 and TRBJ2-1): EAEVAQSPRYKITEKSQAVAFWCDPISGHATLYWYRQILGQGPELLVQFQDESVVDDSQLPKDRFSAERLKGVDSTLKIQPAELGDSAMYLCASSRHSGRSYNEQFFGPGTRLTVL.

Only a few counts were recorded for this clone. The chain carries TRBV11-2 and TRBJ2-1; 7 positions agree with TRBD2. CDR1 is SGHAT and CDR2 is FQNNGV in the germline V gene. V lost 7 bases, J lost 0 bases, and 12 bases stayed unmatched. The CDR3 has 17 residues. The CDR3 DNA follows: TGTGCCAGCACCCCGCGGGGGTTTCCGAGCTCCTACAATGAGCAGTTCTTC. Translating it yields CASTPRGFPSSYNEQFF.

The V and J genes are TRBV5-1 and TRBJ2-5; 7 bases match TRBD1. This CDR3 comprises 16 residues. The ends lost 4 bases at V and 3 bases at J; junction bases unmatched: 12. CDR1 is SGHRS, CDR2 YFSETQ, per germline. CDR3 sequence: CASSPHSRDSKETQYF. The CDR3 nucleotides are TGCGCCAGCAGCCCCCACTCACGGGACAGTAAAGAGACCCAGTACTTC.

The J gene is TRBJ2-1, the V gene TRBV7-2; 8 positions agree with TRBD2. The V segment lost 6 bases and the J segment 7 bases; nucleotides outside the gene matches: 17. There are 17 residues in the CDR3. Germline V CDR1 and CDR2: SGHTA, FQGNSA. For the CDR3, the DNA is TGTGCCAGCAGTTTAAGGAGTACCGGGAGGGCCAGGAATGAGCAGTTCTTC. It codes for CASSLRSTGRARNEQFF.

With regard to this clone: This CDR3 is also generated by other DNA sequences in the sample. The V and J genes are TRBV7-8 and TRBJ2-7, with 8 bases fitting TRBD1. Germline V CDR1 and CDR2: SGHVS, FQNEAQ. This CDR3 region has 13 residues. Germline trimming cut 4 bases from V and 4 bases from J; bases unmatched to any gene: 3. The CDR3 sequence is CASSSRTGYEQYF. In nucleotides, the CDR3 is TGTGCCAGCAGCTCGAGGACAGGGTACGAGCAGTACTTC.

In this sample, this clone turned up once. This chain uses TRBV28 with TRBJ1-1, with D possibly being TRBD1 (5 bases). V shed 3 bases and J shed 3 bases, with 8 bases lying between them. Germline CDR1 is MDHEN and CDR2 is SYDVKM. The CDR3 spans 13 residues. The DNA of the CDR3 is TGTGCCAGCAGTTTGGGGCAGCACACTGAAGCTTTCTTT. It is translated as CASSLGQHTEAFF.

The chain uses TRBV29-1 and TRBJ2-7; 10 bases are shared with TRBD1. The CDR3 extends over 17 amino acids. The V gene's germline CDR1 is SQVTM and CDR2 ANQGSEA. V trimming: 4 bases; J trimming: 5 bases; junction bases outside the gene matches: 17. For the CDR3, the DNA is TGCAGCGTTGTAGATTCGAACAGACAGGGGGCGACCCACGAGCAGTACTTC. Its translation is CSVVDSNRQGATHEQYF.

The chain recombines TRBV18 with TRBJ1-4, with D possibly TRBD1 on 5 matching bases. The CDR3 is 16 residues long. Germline V gene data show CDR1 as KGHSH and CDR2 as LQKENI. Trimming took 3 bases from V and 6 from J, leaving 17 bases between them. The CDR3 loop is CASSPLFGGGDEKLFF. The CDR3 DNA reads as TGTGCCAGCTCACCCCTTTTCGGGGGGGGTGATGAAAAACTGTTTTTT.

This chain links TRBV28 with TRBJ1-2; D is uncertain. CDR1 and CDR2 from the germline V gene are MDHEN and SYDVKM. The CDR3 runs 14 residues. The V gene lost 10 bases and the J gene lost 0 bases, with 15 bases spanning the gap. CDR3 DNA sequence: TGTGCCACCCATTCCCTCTTAGCTAACTATGGCTACACCTTC. This gives the protein CATHSLLANYGYTF.

The chain employs TRBV28 and TRBJ1-5; TRBD1 matches 9 bases. Trimming took 5 bases from V and 3 from J; bases not matched to a gene: 5. Germline V gene data show CDR1 as MDHEN and CDR2 as SYDVKM. The CDR3 is made up of 15 amino acids. The DNA of the CDR3 is TGTGCCAGCAGTCGGGACAGGGTGGCCAATCAGCCCCAGCATTTT. It encodes CASSRDRVANQPQHF.